Listed below are T cell receptor beta chains from one sample, sequenced in a study of blood T cell repertoires in COVID-19. Assay used: immunoSEQ multiplex PCR; TCRdb lists only in-frame clones, some missing. The sample includes over 100,000 clones, over 75% of them seen just once. Sequencing was carried out using peripheral blood. Every receptor here comes from a man between 60 and 75 years old with active or convalescent COVID-19. The CDR3 runs from the conserved cysteine through the conserved F or W. The order of the fields is clone size, D gene, V gene, J gene, CDR3 DNA, CDR3 protein. The D gene is left open where the match is weak. For some rows the clone size is stated as once, few or many, or as a class when expanded; others skip it.

abundance: NA; d_gene: TRBD2; v_gene: TRBV6-6; j_gene: TRBJ2-1; CDR3nt: TGTGCCAGCAGTCCGACACAGACTAGCGGGACCTACAATGAGCAGTTCTTC; CDR3aa: CASSPTQTSGTYNEQFF
abundance: NA; d_gene: TRBD1; v_gene: TRBV19; j_gene: TRBJ2-3; CDR3nt: TGTGCCAGTAGTATGAGTCGGGACAGGGCATCTACGCAGTATTTT; CDR3aa: CASSMSRDRASTQYF
abundance: NA; d_gene: NA; v_gene: TRBV12-3/TRBV12-4; j_gene: TRBJ2-4; CDR3nt: TGTGCCAGCAGCCCCGCGAACATTCAGTACTTC; CDR3aa: CASSPANIQYF
abundance: NA; d_gene: TRBD2; v_gene: TRBV5-4; j_gene: TRBJ2-3; CDR3nt: TGTGCCAGCAGCGCCGGGACTAGCGGGTTCATTACAGATACGCAGTATTTT; CDR3aa: CASSAGTSGFITDTQYF
abundance: NA; d_gene: TRBD1; v_gene: TRBV28; j_gene: TRBJ2-3; CDR3nt: TGTGCCAGCAACCCCTCCGGGACAGGGACGACAGATACGCAGTATTTT; CDR3aa: CASNPSGTGTTDTQYF
abundance: NA; d_gene: NA; v_gene: TRBV18; j_gene: TRBJ2-6; CDR3nt: TGTGCCAGCTCCGTGTTACTTAGCGTCTCTGGGGCCAACGTCCTGACTTTC; CDR3aa: CASSVLLSVSGANVLTF
abundance: NA; d_gene: NA; v_gene: TRBV7-8; j_gene: TRBJ2-2; CDR3nt: TGTGCCAGCCCCGAACGGGGGACCGGGGAGCTGTTTTTT; CDR3aa: CASPERGTGELFF
abundance: NA; d_gene: TRBD1; v_gene: TRBV6-7; j_gene: TRBJ1-6; CDR3nt: TGTGCCAGCCCCCTCCGGGACAGGGAACACCCGAGCTCCTATAATTCACCCCTCCACTTT; CDR3aa: CASPLRDREHPSSYNSPLHF
abundance: NA; d_gene: NA; v_gene: TRBV20-1; j_gene: TRBJ1-1; CDR3nt: TGCAGTGCTAGTAAGGGACTCAACACTGAAGCTTTCTTT; CDR3aa: CSASKGLNTEAFF
abundance: NA; d_gene: NA; v_gene: TRBV6-6; j_gene: TRBJ2-1; CDR3nt: TGTGCCAGCAGTTACAGTCGAGGAACTGAGCAGTTCTTC; CDR3aa: CASSYSRGTEQFF
abundance: NA; d_gene: TRBD1; v_gene: TRBV6-5; j_gene: TRBJ2-7; CDR3nt: TGTGCCAGCAGTTACTCGGCCAGGGGGCTCTACGAGCAGTACTTC; CDR3aa: CASSYSARGLYEQYF
abundance: NA; d_gene: NA; v_gene: TRBV15; j_gene: TRBJ2-7; CDR3nt: TGTGCCACCAGCAGACGTAAGGGGAACTCCTACGAGCAGTACTTC; CDR3aa: CATSRRKGNSYEQYF
abundance: NA; d_gene: TRBD2; v_gene: TRBV7-2; j_gene: TRBJ2-5; CDR3nt: TGTGCCAGCAGCTTAGAGGCGGCTAGCGGGACAGTAACCCAGTACTTC; CDR3aa: CASSLEAASGTVTQYF
abundance: NA; d_gene: NA; v_gene: TRBV29-1; j_gene: TRBJ2-7; CDR3nt: TGCAGCGTGGGGGGTGCATACGAGCAGTACTTC; CDR3aa: CSVGGAYEQYF
abundance: NA; d_gene: NA; v_gene: TRBV6-2/TRBV6-3; j_gene: TRBJ2-7; CDR3nt: TGTGCCAGCAGTCCCATGGGCCGGGGAACGGACGAGCAGTACTTC; CDR3aa: CASSPMGRGTDEQYF
abundance: NA; d_gene: NA; v_gene: TRBV7-3; j_gene: TRBJ1-2; CDR3nt: TGTGCCAGCAGGTCGGGGGATGGCTACACCTTC; CDR3aa: CASRSGDGYTF
abundance: NA; d_gene: NA; v_gene: TRBV4-1; j_gene: TRBJ2-1; CDR3nt: TGCGCCAGCAGCCAAGATCGGCTAGCTTCCAGAGAGCAGTTCTTC; CDR3aa: CASSQDRLASREQFF
abundance: NA; d_gene: TRBD2; v_gene: TRBV29-1; j_gene: TRBJ2-1; CDR3nt: TGCAGCGTGGGAAGCGGGGGCTCCTACAATGAGCAGTTCTTC; CDR3aa: CSVGSGGSYNEQFF
abundance: NA; d_gene: NA; v_gene: TRBV28; j_gene: TRBJ2-3; CDR3nt: TGTGCCAGCAGCCCTACTAAGACAGCCCCAGATACGCAGTATTTT; CDR3aa: CASSPTKTAPDTQYF
abundance: NA; d_gene: TRBD1; v_gene: TRBV6-5; j_gene: TRBJ1-2; CDR3nt: TGTGCCAGCAGTTACCCGGGACAGGGTCCATATGGCTACACCTTC; CDR3aa: CASSYPGQGPYGYTF
abundance: NA; d_gene: NA; v_gene: TRBV21-1; j_gene: TRBJ2-7; CDR3nt: TGTGCCAGCAGCAAAGCTAGTAGCCCAGACTCCTACGAGCAGTACTTC; CDR3aa: CASSKASSPDSYEQYF
abundance: NA; d_gene: TRBD1; v_gene: TRBV4-3; j_gene: TRBJ1-5; CDR3nt: TGCGCCAGCAGCCATTCCAGGGGGGAAAGGAGCCAGCCCCTGCATTTT; CDR3aa: CASSHSRGERSQPLHF
abundance: NA; d_gene: TRBD1; v_gene: TRBV2; j_gene: TRBJ1-5; CDR3nt: TGTGCCAGCAGTGATCAGGGGGTCTATCAGCCCCAGCATTTT; CDR3aa: CASSDQGVYQPQHF
abundance: NA; d_gene: TRBD2; v_gene: TRBV27; j_gene: TRBJ2-7; CDR3nt: TGTGCCAGCAGTTTTCGGGGGAGCGGGAGTCCCTTGTATAGGCAGTACTTC; CDR3aa: CASSFRGSGSPLYRQYF
abundance: once; d_gene: TRBD2; v_gene: TRBV7-9; j_gene: TRBJ2-3; CDR3nt: TGTGCCAGCAGCACATGGGGAGGGGCAGTGAGTGGCACAGATACGCAGTATTTT; CDR3aa: CASSTWGGAVSGTDTQYF
abundance: NA; d_gene: TRBD1; v_gene: TRBV2; j_gene: TRBJ2-1; CDR3nt: TGTGCCAGCAGAAAAGCCGCAGGGGGATCCTACAATGAGCAGTTCTTC; CDR3aa: CASRKAAGGSYNEQFF
abundance: NA; d_gene: TRBD1; v_gene: TRBV10-3; j_gene: TRBJ2-2; CDR3nt: TGTGCCATCAACGAAAGACGGACAGGGGCTACCGGGGAGCTGTTTTTT; CDR3aa: CAINERRTGATGELFF
abundance: NA; d_gene: TRBD1; v_gene: TRBV5-1; j_gene: TRBJ1-4; CDR3nt: TGCGCCAGCAGCGGGGGACAGGGGAGTGAAAAACTGTTTTTT; CDR3aa: CASSGGQGSEKLFF
abundance: few; d_gene: TRBD1; v_gene: TRBV19; j_gene: TRBJ1-5; CDR3nt: TGTGCCGCTGGGTCTGACAGGGATAATCAGCCCCAGCATTTT; CDR3aa: CAAGSDRDNQPQHF
abundance: NA; d_gene: NA; v_gene: TRBV5-1; j_gene: TRBJ2-5; CDR3nt: TGCGCCAGCAGCCCTACAGGGTCCCAAGAGACCCAGTACTTC; CDR3aa: CASSPTGSQETQYF
abundance: NA; d_gene: TRBD1; v_gene: TRBV6-5; j_gene: TRBJ2-7; CDR3nt: TGTGCCAGCAGTTATCCTGGGACAGGCTACGAGCAGTACTTC; CDR3aa: CASSYPGTGYEQYF
abundance: NA; d_gene: NA; v_gene: TRBV28; j_gene: TRBJ2-1; CDR3nt: TGTGCCAGCAGTTTAACGTCCAGATACAATGAGCAGTTCTTC; CDR3aa: CASSLTSRYNEQFF
abundance: NA; d_gene: NA; v_gene: TRBV5-5; j_gene: TRBJ1-1; CDR3nt: TGTGCCAGCAGCTTACAGCACATGAACACTGAAGCTTTCTTT; CDR3aa: CASSLQHMNTEAFF
abundance: few; d_gene: NA; v_gene: TRBV30; j_gene: TRBJ2-7; CDR3nt: TGTGCCTGGACCCGAGACTACCTCTCCTACGAGCAGTACTTC; CDR3aa: CAWTRDYLSYEQYF
abundance: NA; d_gene: NA; v_gene: TRBV6-5; j_gene: TRBJ1-3; CDR3nt: TGTGCCAGCAGTTACTCGCGAGACTCTGGAAACACCATATATTTT; CDR3aa: CASSYSRDSGNTIYF
abundance: NA; d_gene: TRBD2; v_gene: TRBV5-1; j_gene: TRBJ2-7; CDR3nt: TGCGCCAGCAGCTTGGGCTTTGGGACTAGCGGCTACGAGCAGTACTTC; CDR3aa: CASSLGFGTSGYEQYF
abundance: NA; d_gene: TRBD2; v_gene: TRBV9; j_gene: TRBJ2-2; CDR3nt: TGTGCCAGCAGCGTAGGCGGGAGCATTATCGGGGAGCTGTTTTTT; CDR3aa: CASSVGGSIIGELFF
abundance: NA; d_gene: NA; v_gene: TRBV6-4; j_gene: TRBJ2-2; CDR3nt: TGTGCCAGCAGTGACTCGGGCCCGGGAAGGGAGCTGTTTTTT; CDR3aa: CASSDSGPGRELFF
abundance: NA; d_gene: TRBD2; v_gene: TRBV5-4; j_gene: TRBJ2-2; CDR3nt: TGTGCCAGCAGCTTGACTAGCGGGGGCGCCGGGGAGCTGTTTTTT; CDR3aa: CASSLTSGGAGELFF
abundance: once; d_gene: NA; v_gene: TRBV28; j_gene: TRBJ2-5; CDR3nt: TGTGCCAGCAGTTTAGAAGGTGCAGGGCGAGAGACCCAGTACTTC; CDR3aa: CASSLEGAGRETQYF
abundance: NA; d_gene: NA; v_gene: TRBV29-1; j_gene: TRBJ2-7; CDR3nt: TGCAGCGTTGATATCACGGGCTACGAGCAGTACTTC; CDR3aa: CSVDITGYEQYF
abundance: NA; d_gene: TRBD1; v_gene: TRBV7-2; j_gene: TRBJ1-2; CDR3nt: TGTGCCAGCAGCTCCTCCTGGGGGACAGTCTATGGCTACACCTTC; CDR3aa: CASSSSWGTVYGYTF
abundance: NA; d_gene: TRBD1; v_gene: TRBV5-1; j_gene: TRBJ1-2; CDR3nt: TGCGCCAGCAGCTTGGCCGGGGACAGAACCTATGGCTACACCTTC; CDR3aa: CASSLAGDRTYGYTF
abundance: NA; d_gene: TRBD2; v_gene: TRBV7-8; j_gene: TRBJ2-5; CDR3nt: TGTGCCAGCAGTTTAGGTGCGTTTACTAGCGGGAGCCAAGAGACCCAGTACTTC; CDR3aa: CASSLGAFTSGSQETQYF
abundance: NA; d_gene: NA; v_gene: TRBV7-2; j_gene: TRBJ1-1; CDR3nt: TGTGCCAGCAGCTTAGGGCTTGAAGCTTTCTTT; CDR3aa: CASSLGLEAFF
abundance: NA; d_gene: TRBD1; v_gene: TRBV7-3; j_gene: TRBJ2-1; CDR3nt: TGTGCCAGCAGAGCGACAGGGGGAAGGGATGAGCAGTTCTTC; CDR3aa: CASRATGGRDEQFF
abundance: NA; d_gene: NA; v_gene: TRBV4-3; j_gene: TRBJ1-1; CDR3nt: TGCGCCAGCAGCCAAGATTGGGCAGGGCACACTGAAGCTTTCTTT; CDR3aa: CASSQDWAGHTEAFF
abundance: NA; d_gene: TRBD1; v_gene: TRBV6-2/TRBV6-3; j_gene: TRBJ2-1; CDR3nt: TGTGCCAGCAGCCGGGACAGGGATTCAAATGAGCAGTTCTTC; CDR3aa: CASSRDRDSNEQFF